Below, 15 T cell receptor beta chains from the same sample are listed, as sequenced in a study of technical replicates of blood from a handful of donors. Assay: immunoSEQ multiplex PCR; the TCRdb copy retains only in-frame clones and omits some. Counted here are some 60,000 clones, 91% occurring once; the ten biggest clones make up about 3.7%. The material sequenced was PBMCs. The receptors come from a human donor in good health. Some clones in this sample may be carry-over from other donors' samples.

This chain connects TRBV7-6 to TRBJ1-6, with no clear D. V dropped 3 bases and J dropped 0 bases, with 6 bases sitting between them. The CDR3 is made up of 15 amino acids. The germline CDR1 and CDR2 sequences are SGHVS and FNYEAQ. The CDR3 DNA reads TGTGCCAGCAGCTTGAGAAGCTCCTATAATTCACCCCTCCACTTT. Amino acid sequence: CASSLRSSYNSPLHF. Drawing the rest from reference TRBV7-6 and TRBJ1-6, the complete variable domain is GAGVSQSPRYKVTKRGQDVALRCDPISGHVSLYWYRQALGQGPEFLTYFNYEAQQDKSGLPNDRFSAERPEGSISTLTIQRTEQRDSAMYRCASSLRSSYNSPLHFGNGTRLTVT.

The chain couples TRBV2 to TRBJ1-2; D is possibly TRBD1 (5 bases). The CDR3 spans 12 residues. Trimming pared 7 bases from V and 2 bases from J, leaving 8 bases between. The V gene's germline CDR1 is SNHLY and CDR2 FYNNEI. The CDR3 coding sequence is TGTGCCAGCAACCGGGGGAACTATGGCTACACCTTC. Residues: CASNRGNYGYTF.

The V gene is TRBV19, the J gene TRBJ1-1; the D gene is possibly TRBD1 (5 bases). Germline-derived CDR1 and CDR2 are LNHDA and SQIVND (reference sequence). The CDR3 contains 14 residues. Trimming pared 3 bases from V and 1 base from J, leaving 9 bases between. CDR3 sequence: CASSMGGGNTEAFF. Written as DNA, the CDR3 is TGTGCCAGTAGTATGGGGGGAGGGAACACTGAAGCTTTCTTT.

The genes are TRBV5-5 and TRBJ1-6; D may be TRBD1 (6 bases). The CDR3 has 14 residues. Trimming took off 4 bases at V and 10 bases at J, with 15 bases between the two ends. CDR1 is SGHKS and CDR2 is YYEKEE in the germline V gene (reference sequence). The CDR3 sequence is CASSAWRQASPLHF. DNA for the CDR3: TGTGCCAGCAGCGCCTGGCGACAGGCCTCACCCCTCCACTTT.

This chain uses TRBV4-2 with TRBJ2-3; 7 bases agree with TRBD2. CDR1 is LGHNA and CDR2 is YNFKEQ in the germline V gene. The V gene end was trimmed by 11 bases and the J gene end by 5 bases; junction bases not matched to a gene: 10. The CDR3 consists of 13 residues. This chain's CDR3 is CASSAGEIDTQYF. CDR3 sequence (DNA): TGTGCCTCTTCTGCGGGGGAGATAGATACGCAGTATTTT.

The V gene is TRBV7-9, the J gene TRBJ2-1, with D unclear. In germline, CDR1 is SEHNR, CDR2 FQNEAQ (reference sequence). Deletions cut 1 base from V and 4 bases from J, with 8 bases between. CDR3 size: 14 residues. The chain's CDR3 is CASSLESRYNEQFF. The CDR3, as DNA: TGTGCCAGCAGCTTAGAATCCCGTTACAATGAGCAGTTCTTC.

The chain has TRBV5-4 and TRBJ2-7, with TRBD2 identical over 8 bases. Germline CDR1 reads SGHNT; CDR2 reads YYREEE (reference sequence). This CDR3 is built from 15 residues. V lost 2 bases to trimming and J lost 6 bases; unmatched junction nucleotides: 10. This chain's CDR3 is CASSFSYGGVGEQYF. The CDR3 region has the DNA TGTGCCAGCAGCTTTAGTTACGGGGGGGTGGGCGAGCAGTACTTC.

The chain uses TRBV5-6 and TRBJ1-4; 10 bases are shared with TRBD1. The CDR3 runs to 17 residues. Germline V gene lookup returns CDR1 SGHDT and CDR2 YYEEEE. J lost 0 bases, V lost 4 bases, and 6 bases had no gene match. The CDR3 DNA reads TGTGCCAGCAGCCCCGGGACAGGGGAATCAACTAATGAAAAACTGTTTTTT. Translating gives CASSPGTGESTNEKLFF.

The V and J genes are TRBV5-1 and TRBJ2-7; no clear D gene. The V end was cut by 0 bases, the J end by 5 bases, with 15 bases between. This CDR3 has 15 amino acids. Looked up from germline, CDR1 is SGHRS and CDR2 is YFSETQ. The CDR3 DNA reads TGCGCCAGCAGCTTGGAAGGCGGCCCCGTCGACGAGCAGTACTTC. This sequence encodes CASSLEGGPVDEQYF.

This clone was observed a single time. The V gene is TRBV6-1, the J gene TRBJ1-2; 7 nucleotides align to TRBD1. Looked up from germline, CDR1 is MNHNS and CDR2 is SASEGT. The V gene end was trimmed by 2 bases and the J gene end by 10 bases; junction bases not matched to a gene: 16. This CDR3 spans 16 amino acids. The CDR3 nucleotides read TGTGCCAGCAGTGAACGAGGGGGCCGTGTATTGTGGGACTACACCTTC. As protein: CASSERGGRVLWDYTF.

In its sample, this clone was seen a few times. The rearrangement uses TRBV7-2 and TRBJ1-1, with D possibly being TRBD1 (5 bases). From germline, CDR1 is SGHTA and CDR2 FQGNSA. The V end lost 3 bases, the J end lost 1 base, and 15 bases lay between the germline ends. The CDR3 consists of 16 residues. The CDR3 region has the DNA TGTGCCAGCAGCTTTCAGGTGGGGGGTGGGAACACTGAAGCTTTCTTT. Translation gives CASSFQVGGGNTEAFF.

The chain recombines TRBV10-3 with TRBJ2-2, with TRBD1 as a possible D gene (6 bases). Germline lookup yields CDR1 ENHRY and CDR2 SYGVKD. V lost 7 bases to trimming and J lost 2 bases, with 8 bases between them. This CDR3 is built from 13 residues. This CDR3 reads CAIMDRNTGELFF. Here the CDR3 DNA reads TGTGCCATCATGGACAGAAACACCGGGGAGCTGTTTTTT.

The chain recombines TRBV6-6 with TRBJ1-2; TRBD1 agrees at 8 bases. The length of the CDR3 is 16 residues. Germline V CDR1 and CDR2: MNHNY, SVGAGI (reference sequence). V was pared by 0 bases and J by 3 bases, with 6 bases of the junction left unmatched. The CDR3 coding sequence is TGTGCCAGCAGTTACTCGGGCAGGGGGCATGACTATGGCTACACCTTC. Translating it yields CASSYSGRGHDYGYTF.

V usage is TRBV7-8 and J usage is TRBJ1-3; tentative D call: TRBD1 (6 bases). The length of the CDR3 is 17 residues. Germline V gives CDR1 SGHVS, CDR2 FQNEAQ. V shed 1 base and J shed 3 bases, with 16 bases lying between them. DNA for the CDR3: TGTGCCAGCAGCTTAGAACAGGCGGGGGCGCGTGGAAACACCATATATTTT. It is translated as CASSLEQAGARGNTIYF.

This clone was counted once. The gene calls are TRBV11-3 and TRBJ2-1; 8 positions agree with TRBD1. The V segment lost 5 bases and the J segment 6 bases; nucleotides outside the gene matches: 9. Germline-derived CDR1 and CDR2 are SGHNT and YENEEA. This CDR3 is 15 amino acids long. The CDR3, as DNA: TGTGCCAGCAGCACCAGGACAGGGTCCACCAATGAGCAGTTCTTC. This translates into CASSTRTGSTNEQFF.